The 8 T cell receptor beta chains below come from one sample, sequenced in a study of blood T cell repertoires in COVID-19. TCRdb keeps only in-frame clones here, not all; method: immunoSEQ multiplex PCR. The sample consists of fewer than 200,000 clones, about 80% of them appearing once. The sample consisted of peripheral blood. The receptors were gathered from a man aged 55 to 70 with acute or convalescent COVID-19.

The rearrangement joins TRBV5-6 to TRBJ1-6, with D maybe TRBD1 (6 bases). Germline V gives CDR1 SGHDT, CDR2 YYEEEE. V lost 0 bases and J lost 9, with 13 bases in between. The length of the CDR3 is 15 residues. The CDR3 protein is CASSLEAGVSSPLHF. As DNA, the CDR3 is TGTGCCAGCAGCTTGGAGGCAGGGGTAAGTTCACCCCTCCACTTT.

This chain joins TRBV6-2 or TRBV6-3 and TRBJ2-4, with TRBD1 as a possible D gene (5 bases). The CDR3 has 15 residues. Germline V gene sequence: CDR1 MNHEY, CDR2 SVGEGT. Between the trimmed V and J ends, which lost 0 bases and 8 bases, there was a span of 14 bases. The CDR3 DNA reads as TGTGCCAGCAGTTACTCGCCGTCAGGGCTAGACATTCAGTACTTC. Translating it yields CASSYSPSGLDIQYF.

The rearrangement uses TRBV10-3 and TRBJ2-3; 7 bases fit TRBD1. The CDR3 totals 18 residues. The germline gives CDR1 ENHRY, CDR2 SYGVKD. The V gene end was trimmed by 0 bases and the J gene end by 2 bases; junction bases not matched to a gene: 11. Here the CDR3 reads CAISESRGQPTLTDTQYF. The CDR3 coding sequence is TGTGCCATCAGTGAGTCGAGGGGACAGCCTACACTCACAGATACGCAGTATTTT.

The gene calls are TRBV7-2 and TRBJ2-7; D might be TRBD2 (6 bases). From germline, CDR1 is SGHTA and CDR2 FQGNSA. The CDR3 has 14 amino acids. Trimming removed 5 bases from V and 4 bases from J, with 15 bases in between. CDR3 bases: TGTGCCAGCAGCCCCCGACTAGGACTTTACGAGCAGTACTTC. Translation: CASSPRLGLYEQYF. Filled out from reference TRBV7-2 and TRBJ2-7, the complete variable domain reads GAGVSQSPSNKVTEKGKDVELRCDPISGHTALYWYRQSLGQGLEFLIYFQGNSAPDKSGLPSDRFSAERTGGSVSTLTIQRTQQEDSAVYLCASSPRLGLYEQYFGPGTRLTVT.

V usage is TRBV4-2 and J usage is TRBJ1-2; TRBD1 might be the D (5 bases). The CDR3 has 16 residues. Germline V CDR1 and CDR2: LGHNA, YNFKEQ. V was clipped by 0 bases and J by 6 bases, with 17 bases between them. As DNA, the CDR3 is TGTGCCAGCAGCCAAGAAGGAATCGGCGGGGCCCATGGCTACACCTTC. As protein: CASSQEGIGGAHGYTF.

This chain joins TRBV2 and TRBJ2-3; D is unresolved. Germline V gives CDR1 SNHLY, CDR2 FYNNEI. Trimming cost V 2 bases and J 2 bases, with 8 bases left between them. The CDR3 length is 14 residues. The CDR3 loop reads CASSETRSTDTQYF. The DNA for the CDR3 is TGTGCCAGCAGTGAAACCCGGTCCACAGATACGCAGTATTTT.

Ten or more counts support this clone. CDR3 loop: CASSLSGGEFVNTIYF. CDR3 sequence (DNA): TGCGCCAGCAGCTTGTCTGGTGGAGAATTCGTAAACACCATATATTTT. V usage is TRBV5-1 and J usage is TRBJ1-3; the D is unclear. This CDR3 region has 16 residues. Germline values: CDR1 SGHRS, CDR2 YFSETQ. Trimming pared 1 base from V and 6 bases from J, leaving 17 bases between.

The rearrangement uses TRBV7-9 and TRBJ2-7; TRBD1 agrees at 7 bases. The V segment lost 4 bases and the J segment 4 bases; nucleotides outside the gene matches: 13. The CDR3 runs to 16 residues. From germline, CDR1 is SEHNR and CDR2 FQNEAQ (reference sequence). DNA of the CDR3: TGTGCCAGCAGCTCCGCAAGGGACAGAGACTTTTACGAGCAGTACTTC. It is translated as CASSSARDRDFYEQYF.